Listed here are 11 T cell receptor beta chains from one sample, sequenced in a study of spatial heterogeneity in lung cancer. Their recognized antigens are unknown. Time point here: sample taken at primary tumor resection. TCRdb itself ran the 5' RACE reads through MiXCR, one entry per CDR3 protein. The sample includes 8,000 to 9,500 distinct CDR3 sequences, roughly 2.8% of them seen just once. Study-level points and caveats: Counts of expanded intratumoral alpha and beta TCRs tracked tumor mutation counts.

Sequencing used lung tumor tissue, obtained at surgery. Receptor source: a male donor with early-stage non-small cell lung cancer.

This clonotype was recorded many times. The chain carries TRBV29-1 and TRBJ2-2; no definite D call. The germline CDR1 and CDR2 sequences are SQVTM and ANQGSEA. The V and J ends lost 4 bases and 6 bases respectively, with 15 bases between them. CDR3 length equals 14 residues. The CDR3, as DNA: TGCAGCGTTGTGAAAGGGAATCGCGCCGGGGAGCTGTTTTTT. Its protein product is CSVVKGNRAGELFF.

This clonotype was found many times. The chain links TRBV20-1 to TRBJ2-3, with TRBD2 matching over 16 bases. Germline V gives CDR1 DFQATT, CDR2 SNEGSKA (reference sequence). The CDR3 extends over 16 amino acids. The V gene end was trimmed by 3 bases and the J gene end by 5 bases; junction bases not matched to a gene: 5. The DNA of the CDR3 is TGCAGTGCTAGGGGACTAGCGGGGGGGCGGGAAGATACGCAGTATTTT. The encoded protein is CSARGLAGGREDTQYF.

Ten or more counts support this clonotype. This chain uses TRBV29-1 with TRBJ1-1; D is ambiguous. V lost 8 bases, J lost 3 bases, and 13 bases lay in between. The CDR3 covers 12 residues. Per germline, CDR1 SQVTM and CDR2 ANQGSEA. CDR3 protein: CSFSGSHTEAFF. DNA of the CDR3: TGCAGCTTTTCCGGGTCTCACACTGAAGCTTTCTTT.

This clonotype was counted at least ten times. DNA for the CDR3: TGCGCCAGCAGCTTGGAGGGGTTGGGCAATGAGCAGTTCTTC. Translating it yields CASSLEGLGNEQFF. This rearrangement joins TRBV5-1 to TRBJ2-1; D possibly corresponds to TRBD1 (5 bases). The CDR3 is made up of 14 amino acids. Per the germline V gene, CDR1 is SGHRS and CDR2 is YFSETQ. Trimming pared 0 bases from V and 6 bases from J, leaving 10 bases between.

This rearrangement joins TRBV4-2 to TRBJ2-7; D gene ambiguous. CDR1 is LGHNA, CDR2 YNFKEQ, per germline. Trimming took off 8 bases at V and 1 base at J, with 9 bases between the two ends. CDR3 size: 12 residues. Here the CDR3 DNA reads TGTGCCAGCCAAGACCCTTCCTACGAGCAGTACTTC. Encoded protein: CASQDPSYEQYF.

This clonotype has ten or more counts. The chain is built from TRBV5-6 and TRBJ1-2; no reliable D call. V dropped 0 bases and J dropped 4 bases, with 13 bases sitting between them. Germline-derived CDR1 and CDR2 are SGHDT and YYEEEE. CDR3 size: 15 residues. The CDR3 bases are TGTGCCAGCAGCTTGGATTTGGGTTTTTTCTATGGCTACACCTTC. Translated: CASSLDLGFFYGYTF.

This clonotype showed up many times. The chain is built from TRBV7-2 and TRBJ1-2, with 8 bases aligning to TRBD1. The germline V gene encodes CDR1 SGHTA and CDR2 FQGNSA. Trimming at V came to 5 bases and at J to 8 bases, leaving 19 bases not matched to a gene. The CDR3 extends over 17 amino acids. CDR3: CASSPFAGFQGAGGYTF. CDR3 DNA sequence: TGTGCCAGCAGCCCCTTTGCCGGGTTTCAGGGGGCGGGAGGCTACACCTTC.

This clonotype was detected ten times or more. This chain links TRBV5-1 with TRBJ1-3; D is undetermined. Between the trimmed V and J ends, which lost 1 base and 0 bases, there was a span of 11 bases. The CDR3 spans 16 residues. The germline V gene encodes CDR1 SGHRS and CDR2 YFSETQ. The CDR3 loop is CASSLSTYGSGNTIYF. The CDR3 DNA is TGCGCCAGCAGCTTGTCGACTTACGGCTCTGGAAACACCATATATTTT.

This clonotype came up many times. The V and J genes are TRBV5-6 and TRBJ2-2; a possible D gene is TRBD1 (6 bases). The CDR3 is made up of 13 amino acids. Between the trimmed V and J ends, which lost 4 bases and 10 bases, there was a span of 14 bases. CDR1 is SGHDT, CDR2 YYEEEE, per germline. CDR3 in amino acids: CASSPGTTMELFF. The DNA for the CDR3 is TGTGCCAGCAGCCCCGGGACAACCATGGAGCTGTTTTTT.

This clonotype has a count of ten or more. V usage is TRBV20-1 and J usage is TRBJ1-5; D remains ambiguous. There are 11 residues in the CDR3. V lost 6 bases, J lost 9 bases, and 12 bases lay in between. CDR1 is DFQATT, CDR2 SNEGSKA, per germline (reference sequence). The CDR3 nucleotides read TGCAGTGCCCTAGACAATGGGCCCCAGCATTTT. As protein: CSALDNGPQHF.

In regard to this clonotype: Compared with germline, one end of the junction differs, possibly owing to a read error. The J gene is TRBJ1-6, the V gene TRBV7-9; 7 bases fit TRBD1. Per germline, CDR1 SEHNR and CDR2 FQNEAQ (reference sequence). The CDR3 covers 13 residues. CDR3 in amino acids: CASSYTGDSPLNF. CDR3 bases: TGTGCCAGCAGCTATACAGGGGATTCACCCCTCAACTTT.